What follows is one TCR beta chain and its context. This entry is derived from a study of control samples from healthy donors and cancer patients. Trimming removed 1 base at V and 8 bases at J, with 15 bases between. The CDR3 covers 15 residues. Per germline, CDR1 SGHRS and CDR2 YFSETQ. Profiled with immunoSEQ multiplex PCR; TCRdb holds only in-frame clones, not every one. The sample records some 22,000 clones, around four fifths being singletons. This TCR was sampled from a man aged 55 to 69 with colorectal cancer. The rearrangement joins TRBV5-1 to TRBJ1-4; the D is unclear. The sample taken for sequencing was PBMCs. The CDR3 loop is CASSLIAGLGEKLFF. In DNA, the CDR3 is TGCGCCAGCAGCTTGATCGCAGGCTTGGGCGAAAAACTGTTTTTT.